A single sample is the source of the 8 T cell receptor beta chains below, sequenced in a study of T cells in Graves' hyperthyroidism and ophthalmopathy. Regions amplified from RNA transcripts were the TCR beta CDR3 regions. Initially, a first-round RT-PCR of the TCR CDR3 employed the HTBI primer set. TCRdb recomputed calls from the multiplex PCR reads with MiXCR, one row per CDR3 protein. The profile shows approximately 380,000 distinct CDR3 sequences, over 11% of them singletons. Material for sequencing was blood. The receptors stem from a man aged 50 to 59 with Graves' ophthalmopathy.

This clonotype was counted a few times. This chain links TRBV29-1 with TRBJ2-3; 12 nucleotides align to TRBD2. The V and J ends lost 6 bases and 5 bases, in that order; junction bases with no gene match: 12. Germline V gene lookup returns CDR1 SQVTM and CDR2 ANQGSEA. CDR3 length: 16 amino acids. The chain's CDR3 is CSVERLAGEWIDTQYF. The CDR3 DNA sequence: TGCAGCGTGGAGAGACTAGCGGGGGAGTGGATAGATACGCAGTATTTT.

On this clonotype: A much bigger clone sits one base away, suggesting this may be a read error. This chain joins TRBV3-1 and TRBJ1-2, with TRBD1 identical over 8 bases. V lost 4 bases, J lost 6 bases, and 10 bases stayed unmatched. This CDR3 region has 15 residues. Germline values: CDR1 LGHDT, CDR2 YNNKEL (reference sequence). CDR3 nucleotide sequence: TGTGCCAGCAGCCTTCGACCCCCAGGGGGCGATGGCTACACCTTC. This gives the protein CASSLRPPGGDGYTF.

A few counts support this clonotype. With a much larger clone just one base away, this may be a read error. This is likely a read error, given that the CDR3 carries no conserved phenylalanine or tryptophan at its end. The V gene is TRBV30, the J gene TRBJ2-2; D is ambiguous. This CDR3 is 12 amino acids long. V was cut by 0 bases and J by 6 bases, with 5 bases left in between. Per germline, CDR1 GTSNPN and CDR2 SVGIG (reference sequence). DNA of the CDR3: TGTGCCTGGAGTGTTATATCCGGGGAGCTGTTTTCT. Protein sequence: CAWSVISGELFS.

The chain combines TRBV20-1 with TRBJ2-5; D call uncertain. In germline, CDR1 is DFQATT, CDR2 SNEGSKA (reference sequence). With 1 base removed from V and 7 bases from J, the gap between germline ends came to 7 bases. This CDR3 comprises 11 residues. In nucleotides, the CDR3 is TGCAGTGCTAGAGGAGGTGCGACCCAGTACTTC. It encodes CSARGGATQYF.

A few counts support this clonotype. The rearrangement joins TRBV7-8 to TRBJ2-6; D is unresolved. The ends were cut back, 2 bases at V and 2 bases at J, with 4 bases in the middle. The CDR3 runs to 14 residues. The germline V gene encodes CDR1 SGHVS and CDR2 FQNEAQ. The CDR3 loop reads CASSLIPGANVLTF. The DNA for the CDR3 is TGTGCCAGCAGCTTAATACCTGGGGCCAACGTCCTGACTTTC.

This clonotype was seen ten or more times. The V and J genes are TRBV4-1 and TRBJ2-5; 7 bases fit TRBD1. The V segment lost 2 bases and the J segment 5 bases; nucleotides outside the gene matches: 11. The CDR3 is made up of 16 amino acids. The germline gives CDR1 MGHRA, CDR2 YSYEKL. The DNA of the CDR3 is TGCGCCAGCAGCCAATCGACGGACAGGTCTCGCGAGACCCAGTACTTC. This sequence encodes CASSQSTDRSRETQYF.

This clonotype was detected only a few times. The chain combines TRBV15 with TRBJ1-2, with a possible D match to TRBD1 (6 bases). The CDR3 totals 14 residues. The germline V gene encodes CDR1 LNHNV and CDR2 YYDKDF (reference sequence). V was trimmed by 1 base and J by 4 bases, leaving 10 bases between them. The CDR3 reads CATSRVQGPYGYTF. DNA of the CDR3: TGTGCCACCAGCAGAGTTCAGGGGCCCTATGGCTACACCTTC.

The chain employs TRBV19 and TRBJ2-2; tentative D call: TRBD2 (6 bases). Between the trimmed V and J ends, which lost 7 bases and 1 base, there was a span of 10 bases. CDR3 length equals 14 residues. Germline V gene data show CDR1 as LNHDA and CDR2 as SQIVND (reference sequence). In DNA form, the CDR3 reads TGTGCCAGTATACTAGCCGGGAACACCGGGGAGCTGTTTTTT. Its protein product is CASILAGNTGELFF.